These 20 T cell receptor beta chains were all obtained from the same sample, sequenced in a study of cytomegalovirus exposure and HLA in healthy donors. The PCR contained 60 Vbeta and 13 Jbeta primers. Sequenced by immunoSEQ multiplex PCR; TCRdb stores in-frame clones only, minus some. The sample consists of about 150,000 clones, around 70% of them appearing once. Specimen: PBMCs. The receptors derive from a man aged 25-45 years in good health and CMV-seronegative.

The chain has TRBV29-1 and TRBJ2-3; 13 bases match TRBD2. Germline V lookup: CDR1 SQVTM, CDR2 ANQGSEA. This CDR3 is built from 15 residues. Unmatched junction bases numbered 6, after V lost 6 bases and J lost 3 bases. The CDR3 nucleotides read TGCAGCGTCGCCCGGACTAGCGGGGGTACAGATACGCAGTATTTT. Its translation: CSVARTSGGTDTQYF.

The chain uses TRBV10-2 and TRBJ1-2, with D unclear. This CDR3 is 14 amino acids long. V was shortened by 4 bases and J by 1 base, with 10 bases between the two germline ends. Germline V gene data show CDR1 as WSHSY and CDR2 as SAAADI. The CDR3 bases are TGCGCCAGCAGTGCTACGGCGGATAACTATGGCTACACCTTC. Amino acids: CASSATADNYGYTF.

V is TRBV6-1 and J is TRBJ1-2; weak D call: TRBD1 (6 bases). Deletions cut 8 bases from V and 6 bases from J, with 16 bases between. Germline V gene data show CDR1 as MNHNS and CDR2 as SASEGT. CDR3 length: 13 amino acids. The CDR3 is CASAIRQGNGYTF. Written as DNA, the CDR3 is TGTGCCAGCGCGATACGGCAGGGGAATGGCTACACCTTC.

This chain uses TRBV9 with TRBJ2-2; the D gene is possibly TRBD2 (6 bases). CDR1 and CDR2 from the germline V gene are SGDLS and YYNGEE. The V gene lost 0 bases and the J gene lost 5 bases, with 14 bases spanning the gap. The CDR3 runs to 16 residues. In DNA, the CDR3 is TGTGCCAGCAGCGTAGCTTCCGGGACTTTTACCGGGGAGCTGTTTTTT. Encoded protein: CASSVASGTFTGELFF.

This clone has only one observation. This chain connects TRBV13 to TRBJ2-2; tentatively, D is TRBD1 (6 bases). This CDR3 spans 16 amino acids. Per the germline V gene, CDR1 is PRHDT and CDR2 is FYEKMQ (reference sequence). The V end was cut by 4 bases, the J end by 0 bases, with 12 bases between. As DNA, the CDR3 is TGTGCCAGCAGCTCATTCGGGACAACGAACACCGGGGAGCTGTTTTTT. Protein sequence: CASSSFGTTNTGELFF.

This clone is a singleton in its sample. This chain joins TRBV15 and TRBJ2-2, with D tentatively TRBD2 (6 bases). The V and J ends lost 3 bases and 3 bases respectively, with 14 bases between them. The germline gives CDR1 LNHNV, CDR2 YYDKDF (reference sequence). This CDR3 spans 16 amino acids. The CDR3 coding sequence is TGTGCCACCAGCAGGGGACCGGGGGTAGACACCGGGGAGCTGTTTTTT. This gives the protein CATSRGPGVDTGELFF.

CDR3 in amino acids: CASSPDSPNTGELFF. The CDR3 region has the DNA TGTGCCAGCAGCCCCGACAGCCCGAACACCGGGGAGCTGTTTTTT. The chain employs TRBV6-5 and TRBJ2-2; TRBD1 might be the D (5 bases). Germline assignment: CDR1 MNHEY and CDR2 SVGAGI. Trimming took off 6 bases at V and 0 bases at J, with 11 bases between the two ends. The CDR3 length is 15 residues.

For the CDR3, the DNA is TGTGCCAGCAGCCCGGGACAGGGGGGGGGCGAGCAGTACTTC. This sequence encodes CASSPGQGGGEQYF. The chain employs TRBV14 and TRBJ2-7; 11 nucleotides line up with TRBD1. J was trimmed by 6 bases and V by 4 bases; bases with no gene match: 5. The length of the CDR3 is 14 residues. Germline CDR1 reads SGHDN; CDR2 reads FVKESK.

The chain has TRBV5-6 and TRBJ1-6; 8 nucleotides line up with TRBD1. Losses at the gene ends were 1 base for V and 0 bases for J; bases not matched to a gene: 3. The germline V gene has CDR1 SGHDT and CDR2 YYEEEE. The CDR3 sequence is 17 residues long. The CDR3 DNA follows: TGTGCCAGCAGCTTGAGGACAGGGCTCTCCTATAATTCACCCCTCCACTTT. This gives the protein CASSLRTGLSYNSPLHF. The entire variable domain, with the rest obtained from reference TRBV5-6 and TRBJ1-6, is as follows: DAGVTQSPTHLIKTRGQQVTLRCSPKSGHDTVSWYQQALGQGPQFIFQYYEEEERQRGNFPDRFSGHQFPNYSSELNVNALLLGDSALYLCASSLRTGLSYNSPLHFGNGTRLTVT.

The chain has TRBV7-2 and TRBJ2-7; 8 bases are a match to TRBD2. This CDR3 region has 14 residues. Germline CDR1 SGHTA, CDR2 FQGNSA. Trimming cost V 4 bases and J 4 bases; bases outside gene matches: 6. The CDR3 region has the DNA TGTGCCAGCAGCTCCCACAGCGGGGGTTACGAGCAGTACTTC. It is translated as CASSSHSGGYEQYF.

A single count supports this clone. The V call is TRBV7-3, the J call TRBJ2-1; TRBD2 matches 12 bases. Germline V CDR1 and CDR2: SGHTA, FQGTGA. V was pared by 1 base and J by 8 bases, with 6 bases of the junction left unmatched. The CDR3 covers 16 residues. The CDR3 coding sequence is TGTGCCAGCAGCTTAAGGGGGCTAGCGGGGGGGCATGAGCAGTTCTTC. Its translation: CASSLRGLAGGHEQFF.

This rearrangement joins TRBV6-6 to TRBJ2-5; D call uncertain. Trimming stripped 5 bases from V and 5 bases from J, with 15 bases between. The CDR3 is made up of 14 amino acids. Germline assignment: CDR1 MNHNY and CDR2 SVGAGI (reference sequence). The CDR3 loop is CASSLRQAGETQYF. In DNA, the CDR3 is TGTGCCAGCAGTCTCCGACAAGCTGGGGAGACCCAGTACTTC.

This clone is a singleton in its sample. The V call is TRBV14, the J call TRBJ2-1; 8 bases are a match to TRBD2. The trim removed 4 bases at V and 4 bases at J, leaving 9 bases unmatched. Germline loops: CDR1 SGHDN, CDR2 FVKESK. CDR3 length equals 16 residues. The DNA for the CDR3 is TGTGCCAGCAGCCGCCTACTAGCGGACCTTTACAATGAGCAGTTCTTC. Translation: CASSRLLADLYNEQFF.

This clone was seen more than once but under ten times. The genes are TRBV4-3 and TRBJ1-5; 9 bases map to TRBD1. The CDR3 is 15 amino acids. J lost 7 bases, V lost 0 bases, and 4 bases had no gene match. The germline V gene has CDR1 LGHNA and CDR2 YSLEER. For the CDR3, the DNA is TGCGCCAGCAGCCAAGAACCCGGGACAGGGCAGCCCCAGCATTTT. Encoded protein: CASSQEPGTGQPQHF.

The chain carries TRBV5-6 and TRBJ1-2, with D perhaps TRBD1 (6 bases). Trimming left V 1 base short and J 6 bases short, with 16 bases between. Germline CDR1 reads SGHDT; CDR2 reads YYEEEE. The CDR3 consists of 15 residues. The CDR3 DNA sequence: TGTGCCAGCAGCTTGATTAACAGGGAAAACCATGGCTACACCTTC. The encoded protein is CASSLINRENHGYTF.

This clone has a single count. The CDR3 sequence is CASSASGDYNEQFF. For the CDR3, the DNA is TGCGCCAGCAGCGCTAGCGGGGACTACAATGAGCAGTTCTTC. This chain connects TRBV5-1 to TRBJ2-1; 9 nucleotides match TRBD2. CDR1 and CDR2 (germline): SGHRS, YFSETQ. This CDR3 is built from 14 residues. After removal of 4 bases from V and 3 bases from J, the junction contained 2 bases not matched to a gene.

V is TRBV9 and J is TRBJ2-5; no definite D call. Per the germline V gene, CDR1 is SGDLS and CDR2 is YYNGEE. V lost 3 bases and J 0 bases, leaving 6 bases between the germline ends. The CDR3 length is 13 residues. The CDR3 sequence is CASSASNQETQYF. As DNA, the CDR3 is TGTGCCAGCAGCGCATCCAACCAAGAGACCCAGTACTTC.

The chain recombines TRBV19 with TRBJ2-2; D perhaps matches TRBD2 (6 bases). Trimming removed 7 bases from V and 4 bases from J, with 13 bases in between. The germline CDR1 and CDR2 sequences are LNHDA and SQIVND (reference sequence). The CDR3 consists of 14 residues. CDR3 protein: CASKRGGSTGELFF. The CDR3 nucleotides read TGTGCCAGTAAGAGGGGAGGAAGCACCGGGGAGCTGTTTTTT.

The V call is TRBV19, the J call TRBJ2-3, with 10 bases fitting TRBD1. Germline CDR1 LNHDA, CDR2 SQIVND (reference sequence). The CDR3 is 15 residues long. J was trimmed by 3 bases and V by 6 bases; bases with no gene match: 6. CDR3: CASRGQGTGTDTQYF. The CDR3 DNA is TGTGCCAGTAGGGGACAGGGGACTGGGACAGATACGCAGTATTTT.

J is TRBJ2-5 and V is TRBV27; 8 bases are a match to TRBD1. V was pared by 4 bases and J by 4 bases, with 2 bases of the junction left unmatched. The CDR3 covers 13 residues. Germline loops: CDR1 MNHEY, CDR2 SMNVEV (reference sequence). The CDR3, as DNA: TGTGCCAGCAGTTCAGGACAGGGAGAGACCCAGTACTTC. This encodes CASSSGQGETQYF.